Each of the 15 T cell receptor beta chains below was sequenced from the same sample in a study of neurological immune-mediated disorders. Using its own MiXCR run on the 5' RACE reads, TCRdb lists one record per CDR3 protein. The repertoire has tens of thousands of distinct CDR3 sequences, around 4% of them found once; the top ten carry 1.6%. Source material: PBMCs. Receptors originate from a man aged 25-40 years with multiple sclerosis.

This clonotype showed up many times. The chain combines TRBV6-5 with TRBJ2-4; the D is unclear. This CDR3 is built from 13 residues. V lost 6 bases, J lost 0 bases, and 6 bases lay in between. Germline CDR1 MNHEY, CDR2 SVGAGI. This CDR3 is CASSPGAKNIQYF. In nucleotides, the CDR3 is TGTGCCAGCAGCCCCGGAGCCAAAAACATTCAGTACTTC.

This clonotype was counted at least ten times. The genes are TRBV7-2 and TRBJ2-7; 10 nucleotides agree with TRBD2. The ends lost 1 base at V and 1 base at J; junction bases unmatched: 4. CDR1 is SGHTA, CDR2 FQGNSA, per germline. The length of the CDR3 is 16 residues. CDR3 loop: CASSLGLAGDSYEQYF. The CDR3 DNA sequence: TGTGCCAGCAGCTTAGGGCTAGCGGGAGATTCCTACGAGCAGTACTTC.

This clonotype was found many times. The rearrangement joins TRBV20-1 to TRBJ2-3, with D unresolved. V gave up 2 bases and J gave up 0 bases, with 9 bases separating them. Germline loops: CDR1 DFQATT, CDR2 SNEGSKA (reference sequence). The CDR3 has 14 residues. CDR3 region: CSARSTTSTDTQYF. The CDR3 bases are TGCAGTGCTAGATCAACGACTAGCACAGATACGCAGTATTTT.

The table lists this clonotype with many counts. This rearrangement joins TRBV12-3 or TRBV12-4 to TRBJ2-2; TRBD1 aligns across 7 bases. V lost 5 bases to trimming and J lost 5 bases; unmatched junction nucleotides: 5. This CDR3 contains 14 residues. The CDR3 nucleotides read TGTGCCAGCAGTAGACAGGGTAGGACCGGGGAGCTGTTTTTT. It is translated as CASSRQGRTGELFF.

Many counts were recorded for this clonotype. The CDR3 region has the DNA TGTGCCTGGAGAGGGGGACACCTAAATTCACCCCTCCACTTT. This sequence encodes CAWRGGHLNSPLHF. The gene calls are TRBV30 and TRBJ1-6, with D perhaps TRBD1 (6 bases). This CDR3 contains 14 residues. Per the germline V gene, CDR1 is GTSNPN and CDR2 is SVGIG (reference sequence). V lost 3 bases, J lost 7 bases, and 13 bases lay in between. Looking up the rest from reference TRBV30 and TRBJ1-6 gives the full variable domain: SQTIHQWPATLVQPVGSPLSLECTVEGTSNPNLYWYRQAAGRGLQLLFYSVGIGQISSEVPQNLSASRPQDRQFILSSKKLLLSDSGFYLCAWRGGHLNSPLHFGNGTRLTVT.

This clonotype was observed many times. The chain uses TRBV5-6 and TRBJ1-1; D is undetermined. Germline V gene data show CDR1 as SGHDT and CDR2 as YYEEEE. V lost 0 bases to trimming and J lost 1 base, with 7 bases between them. The CDR3 loop spans 14 amino acids. CDR3 sequence reads: CASSLARKNTEAFF. In DNA form, the CDR3 reads TGTGCCAGCAGCTTGGCGAGGAAGAACACTGAAGCTTTCTTT.

The table lists this clonotype with many counts. The V gene is TRBV5-6, the J gene TRBJ1-1; D not certain. The germline V gene has CDR1 SGHDT and CDR2 YYEEEE. V was trimmed by 4 bases and J by 6 bases, leaving 16 bases between them. The CDR3 is 14 amino acids. The CDR3 reads CASSHRAVGAEAFF. The CDR3 coding sequence is TGTGCCAGCAGCCACCGGGCCGTCGGGGCTGAAGCTTTCTTT.

This clonotype was seen repeatedly, ten times or more. The CDR3 coding sequence is TGCGCCAGCAGCGCCGGGGTTACTACCTACGAGCAGTACTTC. Translated, it gives CASSAGVTTYEQYF. The chain couples TRBV5-1 to TRBJ2-7; D might be TRBD2 (5 bases). Trimming cost V 4 bases and J 2 bases, with 13 bases left between them. CDR3 size: 14 residues. CDR1 is SGHRS, CDR2 YFSETQ, per germline.

In its sample, this clonotype was seen many times. CDR3: CASSPGEGSTNEKLFF. CDR3 bases: TGTGCCAGCTCACCCGGCGAGGGTTCTACTAATGAAAAACTGTTTTTT. The V call is TRBV18, the J call TRBJ1-4; D gene ambiguous. In germline, CDR1 is KGHSH, CDR2 LQKENI. This CDR3 spans 16 amino acids. V gave up 3 bases and J gave up 2 bases, with 13 bases separating them.

The V gene is TRBV15, the J gene TRBJ1-1; 7 nucleotides match TRBD1. V trimming: 2 bases; J trimming: 2 bases; junction bases outside the gene matches: 5. The CDR3 sequence is 15 residues long. Germline assignment: CDR1 LNHNV and CDR2 YYDKDF (reference sequence). The CDR3 nucleotides are TGTGCCACCAGCAGAAGAACAGGGGCAAACACTGAAGCTTTCTTT. Translated, it gives CATSRRTGANTEAFF. Drawing the rest from reference TRBV15 and TRBJ1-1, the complete variable domain is DAMVIQNPRYQVTQFGKPVTLSCSQTLNHNVMYWYQQKSSQAPKLLFHYYDKDFNNEADTPDNFQSRRPNTSFCFLDIRSPGLGDTAMYLCATSRRTGANTEAFFGQGTRLTVV.

This clonotype was picked up many times. This chain links TRBV7-9 with TRBJ2-3; 16 nucleotides match TRBD2. With 5 bases clipped from V and 0 bases from J, the junction kept 5 bases outside the gene matches. This CDR3 region has 18 residues. The V gene's germline CDR1 is SEHNR and CDR2 FQNEAQ (reference sequence). The CDR3, as DNA: TGTGCCAGCAGCGCCCCGGGACTAGCGGGGGGGAGCACAGATACGCAGTATTTT. Its protein product is CASSAPGLAGGSTDTQYF. Together with reference TRBV7-9 and TRBJ2-3, the CDR3 gives the full variable domain: DTGVSQNPRHKITKRGQNVTFRCDPISEHNRLYWYRQTLGQGPEFLTYFQNEAQLEKSRLLSDRFSAERPKGSFSTLEIQRTEQGDSAMYLCASSAPGLAGGSTDTQYFGPGTRLTVL.

This clonotype has a count of ten or more. The J gene is TRBJ1-1, the V gene TRBV20-1; TRBD1 is a possible D gene (5 bases). The CDR3 extends over 16 amino acids. Germline V CDR1 and CDR2: DFQATT, SNEGSKA (reference sequence). V was clipped by 2 bases and J by 1 base, with 17 bases between them. The CDR3 DNA follows: TGCAGTGCTAGAAAACCGGGACTTACCCAGAACACTGAAGCTTTCTTT. It specifies CSARKPGLTQNTEAFF.

The sample holds many counts of this clonotype. An end of the junction does not agree with germline; a read error may underlie this. CDR3 sequence (DNA): TGCAGTGCTGGAGAAAGCAACCGGGAGCTGTTTTTT. Translating it yields CSAGESNRELFF. The V and J genes are TRBV20-1 and TRBJ2-2; no firm D call. CDR1 is DFQATT and CDR2 is SNEGSKA in the germline V gene (reference sequence). This CDR3 is 12 amino acids long.

The table lists this clonotype with many counts. The rearrangement uses TRBV29-1 and TRBJ2-2; 7 bases match TRBD2. Germline V gene data show CDR1 as SQVTM and CDR2 as ANQGSEA. After removal of 7 bases from V and 4 bases from J, the junction contained 12 bases not matched to a gene. The CDR3 spans 15 residues. The CDR3 spells CSGGEGSLVTGELFF. Here the CDR3 DNA reads TGCAGCGGGGGGGAGGGCAGTTTGGTCACCGGGGAGCTGTTTTTT.

The sample holds many counts of this clonotype. The chain employs TRBV9 and TRBJ1-1; D gene ambiguous. Germline V gives CDR1 SGDLS, CDR2 YYNGEE. The CDR3 sequence is 14 residues long. V was trimmed by 0 bases and J by 2 bases, leaving 8 bases between them. The CDR3 is CASSVGDFNTEAFF. The CDR3 nucleotides are TGTGCCAGCAGCGTAGGAGATTTCAACACTGAAGCTTTCTTT.